The clone carrying this TCR beta chain appeared a single time. Its antigen is unidentified. If patients had autoimmune disease history or systemic immunosuppression, they were excluded. Blood sampling was done at baseline, cycle 4 day 1, and cycle 7 day 1. In germline, CDR1 is MDHEN, CDR2 SYDVKM. CDR3 length: 17 residues. Deletions cut 6 bases from V and 1 base from J, with 16 bases between. The entry originates in a study of OX40 agonist ivuxolimab in advanced cancers. Overall study context: Partial responses occurred in three patients (one hepatocellular carcinoma, two cutaneous melanoma).

Some clones are missing from TCRdb's copy, which holds only in-frame ones; the method was immunoSEQ multiplex PCR. The sample has fewer than 50,000 clones, roughly 87% seen once. Whole-study results and caveats: Both blood CD4+ and CD8+ T cells showed clonal growth by week 6 at 0.1 to 3.0 mg/kg.

The chain has TRBV28 and TRBJ2-6, with TRBD1 as a possible D gene (5 bases). The origin of this receptor is an adult with an advanced solid tumor such as melanoma, head and neck, liver or kidney cancer. The sequencing used CD4+ or CD8+ T cells sorted from blood, collected in a trial of the OX40 agonist ivuxolimab. The CDR3 bases are TGTGCCAGCAGCACGCCGGCAGGGCTGTCTGGGGCCAACGTCCTGACTTTC. Amino acids: CASSTPAGLSGANVLTF.